The present TCR beta chain was sequenced within a study of blood T cell repertoires in COVID-19. Whole-study context: The samples span acute and convalescent COVID-19 from the United States, Italy and Spain. T cells, B-cell-depleted T cells, or PBMCs supplied cDNA or gDNA.

The protocol was immunoSEQ multiplex PCR, while the TCRdb copy is restricted to in-frame clones and leaves out a portion. Of around 170,000 clones listed, around 90% are singletons. Germline CDR1 reads SEHNR; CDR2 reads FQNEAQ (reference sequence). This CDR3 is 13 amino acids long. Source material: peripheral blood. This TCR derives from a man in his 60s with acute or convalescent COVID-19. The chain has TRBV7-9 and TRBJ2-7; 9 bases are a match to TRBD1. DNA of the CDR3: TGTGCCAGCAGCTTTTCACAGGGGACAGGGCAAGACGTC. Encoded protein: CASSFSQGTGQDV.